These T cell receptor beta chains were read from a single sample in a study of shared clonotypes between healthy human individuals. Some clones are missing from TCRdb's copy, which holds only in-frame ones; the method was immunoSEQ multiplex PCR. This table has hundreds of thousands of clones, about 96% appearing once. Sequencing was carried out using naive CD4+ T cells sorted from blood. These receptors were taken from a woman aged 25-40 years in good health. Both conserved end residues are part of each CDR3. A D gene is named only where the DNA matches it firmly. Some rows have no size entry. The others give once, few or many, or a class for an expanded clone.

cdr3_nt cdr3_aa j_call d_call v_call clone_size
TGCAGCGTTGAAGAGCTAACGGGGACAGAGCAGTTCTTC CSVEELTGTEQFF TRBJ2-1 . TRBV29-1 .
TGTGCCAGCAGTACCCTCCTCTCTGGAAACACCATATATTTT CASSTLLSGNTIYF TRBJ1-3 . TRBV28 .
TGCGCCAGCAGCTTGGACAGAGCGAACACCGGGGAGCTGTTTTTT CASSLDRANTGELFF TRBJ2-2 . TRBV5-1 .
TGTGCCAGCAGCTTAACAGGACAGGGGGGCCTCGGTAGCACTGAAGCTTTCTTT CASSLTGQGGLGSTEAFF TRBJ1-1 TRBD1 TRBV7-3 .
TGTGCCAGCAGTCGAATCATGAACACTGAAGCTTTCTTT CASSRIMNTEAFF TRBJ1-1 . TRBV6-6 .
TGTGCCAGCAGTTGGACTCGGACAGCGAACACTGAAGCTTTCTTT CASSWTRTANTEAFF TRBJ1-1 . TRBV6-5 .
TGTGCCAGCAGCATCCGGGGACAGGGGAATGAAAAACTGTTTTTT CASSIRGQGNEKLFF TRBJ1-4 TRBD1 TRBV11-2 .
TGTGCCAGCAGCTTGCAGGGGGCGCGAACTGAAGCTTTCTTT CASSLQGARTEAFF TRBJ1-1 TRBD1 TRBV7-9 once
TGCAGCGTAGGACTAGCGGGAGGGCCAAATGAGCAGTTCTTC CSVGLAGGPNEQFF TRBJ2-1 TRBD2 TRBV29-1 .
TGTGCCAGCTCACGGAGACAGGGGGATCAGCCCCAGCATTTT CASSRRQGDQPQHF TRBJ1-5 TRBD1 TRBV18 .
TGTGCCAGCAGCAAAGATGGTAATGGTTTTACAGGTCCGAACTATGGCTACACCTTC CASSKDGNGFTGPNYGYTF TRBJ1-2 . TRBV21-1 .
TGTGCCAGCAGTCAGGACGCACTGGAGATTAGCACAGATACGCAGTATTTT CASSQDALEISTDTQYF TRBJ2-3 . TRBV2 .
TGTGCCAGCACGTTTAAAACAGGGAGGACTGAAGCTTTCTTT CASTFKTGRTEAFF TRBJ1-1 . TRBV28 .
TGCGCCAGCAGCTCCCGTGAAAATGAAAAACTGTTTTTT CASSSRENEKLFF TRBJ1-4 . TRBV5-1 .
TGTGCCAGTAGTGCAAAGCGGGGGTTTGAGCAGTTCTTC CASSAKRGFEQFF TRBJ2-1 TRBD2 TRBV19 .
TGTGCCAGCAGCTTGATCAGGGTAGCTAACTATGGCTACACCTTC CASSLIRVANYGYTF TRBJ1-2 . TRBV5-8 .
TGTGCCAGCAGTACCGCAAGGGTAGGCGATGGCTACACCTTC CASSTARVGDGYTF TRBJ1-2 . TRBV27 .
TGTGCCAGCGGGCGGGAGCCCCGCGGAGATACGCAGTATTTT CASGREPRGDTQYF TRBJ2-3 TRBD2 TRBV6-1 .
TGCGCCAGCAGCCAAGGGACTAGCGGATTGAGCACAGATACGCAGTATTTT CASSQGTSGLSTDTQYF TRBJ2-3 TRBD2 TRBV4-1 .
TGTGCCAGCAGTACAGGGCATTCACCCCTCCACTTT CASSTGHSPLHF TRBJ1-6 . TRBV27 .
TGTGCCAGCAGCCTGCGGACTAGCGGGTTTTCCTACAATGAGCAGTTCTTC CASSLRTSGFSYNEQFF TRBJ2-1 TRBD2 TRBV11-2 .
TGCACCAGCAGCCAATGGATGGATTACTATGGCTACACCTTC CTSSQWMDYYGYTF TRBJ1-2 . TRBV1 .